Reported below is one T cell receptor (beta chain). Antigen: not known. 5'RACE primed from the constant segment yielded TCR alpha and TCR beta cDNA libraries bearing sample barcodes and UMIs. TCRdb re-called the 5' RACE reads with MiXCR, one entry per CDR3 protein. The table shows a few hundred thousand distinct CDR3 sequences, with about a sixth occurring only once. This sample stems from a study of T-cell memory formation after mild COVID-19. Study at large: Clusters were largely donor specific.

Study-level findings and limits: A second wave expanding day 15 to 37 was CD4+-biased; contracting clones were balanced. Researchers found some responding clones in pre-infection memory, a sign that cross-reactive memory joined.

V gave up 4 bases and J gave up 2 bases, with 12 bases separating them. CDR3 length equals 14 residues. Looked up from germline, CDR1 is MNHNS and CDR2 is SASEGT. The clonotype was recovered from a man younger than 30 who had mild COVID-19 (a few samples of this study predate the infection). Cell type and time point are not known. The chain joins TRBV6-1 to TRBJ2-7; a weak D match, TRBD2 (6 bases). Sequenced input: PBMCs or a T cell subset sorted from them (not recorded which). This CDR3 is CASSAGTGPYEQYV. The DNA for the CDR3 is TGTGCCAGCAGTGCCGGGACTGGACCCTACGAGCAGTACGTC.